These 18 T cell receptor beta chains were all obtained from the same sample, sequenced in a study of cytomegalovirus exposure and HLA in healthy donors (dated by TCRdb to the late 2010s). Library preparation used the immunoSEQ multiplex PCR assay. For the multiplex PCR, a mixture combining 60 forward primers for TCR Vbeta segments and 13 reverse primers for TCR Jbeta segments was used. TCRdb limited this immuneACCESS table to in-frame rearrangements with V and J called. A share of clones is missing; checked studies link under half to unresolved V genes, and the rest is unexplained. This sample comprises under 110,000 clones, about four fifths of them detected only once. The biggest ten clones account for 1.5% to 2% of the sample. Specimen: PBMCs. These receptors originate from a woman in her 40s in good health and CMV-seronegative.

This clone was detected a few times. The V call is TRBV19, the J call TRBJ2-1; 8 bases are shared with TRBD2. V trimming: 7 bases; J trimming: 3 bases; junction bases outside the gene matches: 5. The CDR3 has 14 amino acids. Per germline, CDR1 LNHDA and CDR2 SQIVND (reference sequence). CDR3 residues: CASTPSGGYNEQFF. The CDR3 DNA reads TGTGCCAGTACCCCGAGCGGGGGCTACAATGAGCAGTTCTTC.

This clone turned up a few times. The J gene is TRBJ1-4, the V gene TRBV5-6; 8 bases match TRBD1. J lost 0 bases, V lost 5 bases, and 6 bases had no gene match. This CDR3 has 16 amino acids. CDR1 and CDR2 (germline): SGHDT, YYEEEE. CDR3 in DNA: TGTGCCAGCAGGGGAGGACAGGGAACAACTAATGAAAAACTGTTTTTT. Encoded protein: CASRGGQGTTNEKLFF.

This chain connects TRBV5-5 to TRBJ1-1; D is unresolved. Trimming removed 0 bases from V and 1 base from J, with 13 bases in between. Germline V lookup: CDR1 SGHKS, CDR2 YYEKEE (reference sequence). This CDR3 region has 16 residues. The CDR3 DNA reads TGTGCCAGCAGCTTGGGGAGGCCGGGTAGGAACACTGAAGCTTTCTTT. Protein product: CASSLGRPGRNTEAFF.

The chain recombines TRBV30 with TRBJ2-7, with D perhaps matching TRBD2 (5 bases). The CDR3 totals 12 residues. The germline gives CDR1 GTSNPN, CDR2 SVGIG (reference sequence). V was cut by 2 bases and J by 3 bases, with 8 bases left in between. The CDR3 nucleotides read TGTGCCTGGAGTATACGGGGCTACGAGCAGTACTTC. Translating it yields CAWSIRGYEQYF.

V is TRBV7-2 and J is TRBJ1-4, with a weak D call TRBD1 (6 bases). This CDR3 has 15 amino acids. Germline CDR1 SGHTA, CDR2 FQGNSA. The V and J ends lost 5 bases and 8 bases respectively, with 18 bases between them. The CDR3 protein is CASSARQAAQEKLFF. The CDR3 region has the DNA TGTGCCAGCAGCGCAAGACAGGCGGCTCAGGAAAAACTGTTTTTT.

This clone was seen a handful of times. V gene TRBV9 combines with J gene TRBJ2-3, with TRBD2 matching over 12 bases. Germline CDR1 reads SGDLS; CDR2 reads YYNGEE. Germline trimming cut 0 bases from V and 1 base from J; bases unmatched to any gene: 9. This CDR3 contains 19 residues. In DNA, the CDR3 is TGTGCCAGCAGCGTAGCCGCCGGACTAGCGGGGAGAGGCACAGATACGCAGTATTTT. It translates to CASSVAAGLAGRGTDTQYF.

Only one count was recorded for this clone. The CDR3 reads CASSLGAREFF. The CDR3 coding sequence is TGTGCCAGCAGTTTAGGGGCCAGGGAGTTCTTC. This chain uses TRBV27 with TRBJ2-1; TRBD1 might be the D (5 bases). V shed 2 bases and J shed 14 bases, with 10 bases lying between them. The germline V gene encodes CDR1 MNHEY and CDR2 SMNVEV (reference sequence). The CDR3 consists of 11 residues.

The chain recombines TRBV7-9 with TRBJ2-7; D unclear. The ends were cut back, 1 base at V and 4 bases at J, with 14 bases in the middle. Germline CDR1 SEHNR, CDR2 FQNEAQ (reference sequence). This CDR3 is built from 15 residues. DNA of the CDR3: TGTGCCAGCAGCTTAGTCTGGAGTCCCGTTTACGAGCAGTACTTC. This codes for CASSLVWSPVYEQYF. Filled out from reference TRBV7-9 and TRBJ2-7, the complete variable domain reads DTGVSQNPRHKITKRGQNVTFRCDPISEHNRLYWYRQTLGQGPEFLTYFQNEAQLEKSRLLSDRFSAERPKGSFSTLEIQRTEQGDSAMYLCASSLVWSPVYEQYFGPGTRLTVT.

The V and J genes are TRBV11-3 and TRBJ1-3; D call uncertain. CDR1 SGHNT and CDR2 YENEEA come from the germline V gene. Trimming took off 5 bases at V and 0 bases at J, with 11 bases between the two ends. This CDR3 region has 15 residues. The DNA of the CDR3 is TGTGCCAGCAGCCAGTCTCGAAGCTCTGGAAACACCATATATTTT. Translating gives CASSQSRSSGNTIYF.

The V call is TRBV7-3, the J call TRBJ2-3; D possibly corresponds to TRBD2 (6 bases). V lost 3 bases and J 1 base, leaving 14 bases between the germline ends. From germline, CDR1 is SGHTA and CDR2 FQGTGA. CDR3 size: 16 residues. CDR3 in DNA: TGTGCCAGCAGCTTCTCGGGCAGGGAGGGCACAGATACGCAGTATTTT. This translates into CASSFSGREGTDTQYF.

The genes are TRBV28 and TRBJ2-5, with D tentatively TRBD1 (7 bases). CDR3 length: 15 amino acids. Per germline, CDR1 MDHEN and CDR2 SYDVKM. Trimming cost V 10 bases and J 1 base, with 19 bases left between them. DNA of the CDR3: TGTGCCACCTCGGCGGGACAGAGAGTCCAAGAGACCCAGTACTTC. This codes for CATSAGQRVQETQYF.

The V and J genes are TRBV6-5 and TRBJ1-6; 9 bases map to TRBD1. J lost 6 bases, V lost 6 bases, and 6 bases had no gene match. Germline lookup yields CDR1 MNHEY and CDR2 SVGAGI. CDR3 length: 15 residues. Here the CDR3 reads CASRRTGVGNSPLHF. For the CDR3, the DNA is TGTGCCAGCAGAAGGACAGGGGTCGGTAATTCACCCCTCCACTTT.

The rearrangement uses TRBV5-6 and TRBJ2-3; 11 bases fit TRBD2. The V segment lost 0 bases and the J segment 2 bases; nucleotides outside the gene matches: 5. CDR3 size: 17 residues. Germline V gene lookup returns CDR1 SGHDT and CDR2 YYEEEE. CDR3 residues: CASSLELAGGLTDTQYF. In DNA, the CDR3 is TGTGCCAGCAGCTTGGAGCTAGCGGGGGGACTCACAGATACGCAGTATTTT.

Written as DNA, the CDR3 is TGTGCCAGCAGCTTTAGACAGGGGACCTACGAGCAGTACTTC. It codes for CASSFRQGTYEQYF. This chain joins TRBV7-9 and TRBJ2-7, with 8 bases fitting TRBD1. The V and J ends lost 3 bases and 2 bases, in that order; junction bases with no gene match: 3. The CDR3 sequence is 14 residues long. Germline V CDR1 and CDR2: SEHNR, FQNEAQ (reference sequence).

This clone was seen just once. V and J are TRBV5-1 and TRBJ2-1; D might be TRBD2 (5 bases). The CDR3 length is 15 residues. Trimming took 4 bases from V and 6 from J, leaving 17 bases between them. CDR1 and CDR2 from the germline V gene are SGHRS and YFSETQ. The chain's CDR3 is CASSPDRGLSNEQFF. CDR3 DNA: TGCGCCAGCAGCCCAGACCGAGGGCTATCCAATGAGCAGTTCTTC.

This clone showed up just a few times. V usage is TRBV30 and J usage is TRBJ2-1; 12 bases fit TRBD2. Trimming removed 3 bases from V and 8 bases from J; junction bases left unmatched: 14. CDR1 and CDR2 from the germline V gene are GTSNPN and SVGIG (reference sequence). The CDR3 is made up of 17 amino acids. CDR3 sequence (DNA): TGTGCCTGGAGCCCCAAACGTCTAGCGGGAGGGCCCGATGAGCAGTTCTTC. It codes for CAWSPKRLAGGPDEQFF.

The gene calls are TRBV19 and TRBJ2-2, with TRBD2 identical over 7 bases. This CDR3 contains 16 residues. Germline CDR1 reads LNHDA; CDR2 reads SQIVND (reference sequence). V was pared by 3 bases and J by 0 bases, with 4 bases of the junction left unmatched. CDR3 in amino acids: CASSIVAGANTGELFF. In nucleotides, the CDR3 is TGTGCCAGTAGTATCGTCGCGGGGGCGAACACCGGGGAGCTGTTTTTT. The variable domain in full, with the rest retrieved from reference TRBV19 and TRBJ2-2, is DGGITQSPKYLFRKEGQNVTLSCEQNLNHDAMYWYRQDPGQGLRLIYYSQIVNDFQKGDIAEGYSVSREKKESFPLTVTSAQKNPTAFYLCASSIVAGANTGELFFGEGSRLTVL.

CDR3 in DNA: TGCGCCAGCAGCCAAGCCCCCATCGGGGGAAACACCATATATTTT. Translation gives CASSQAPIGGNTIYF. The chain joins TRBV4-3 to TRBJ1-3; D remains unclear. The germline V gene has CDR1 LGHNA and CDR2 YSLEER. Trimming pared 1 base from V and 4 bases from J, leaving 11 bases between. The CDR3 loop spans 15 amino acids.